This TCR beta chain came from a study of response to subunit inactivated influenza vaccine. TCRdb re-called the RT-PCR reads through MiXCR, storing one row per CDR3 protein. The sample shows 610,000 or so distinct CDR3 sequences, 14% of them seen only once. Trimming removed 5 bases at V and 3 bases at J, with 11 bases between. CDR3 size: 13 residues. Germline values: CDR1 SGHVS, CDR2 FQNEAQ. Material: PBMCs from blood, obtained 11 to 12 days after vaccination. The clonotype was recovered from a man in his fifties or sixties who received an inactivated influenza vaccine. The chain couples TRBV7-8 to TRBJ2-7, with a tentative D call TRBD2 (5 bases). CDR3 nucleotides: TGTGCCAGCAGCCCGCGGGCGGGCTACGAGCAGTACTTC. Translating gives CASSPRAGYEQYF.